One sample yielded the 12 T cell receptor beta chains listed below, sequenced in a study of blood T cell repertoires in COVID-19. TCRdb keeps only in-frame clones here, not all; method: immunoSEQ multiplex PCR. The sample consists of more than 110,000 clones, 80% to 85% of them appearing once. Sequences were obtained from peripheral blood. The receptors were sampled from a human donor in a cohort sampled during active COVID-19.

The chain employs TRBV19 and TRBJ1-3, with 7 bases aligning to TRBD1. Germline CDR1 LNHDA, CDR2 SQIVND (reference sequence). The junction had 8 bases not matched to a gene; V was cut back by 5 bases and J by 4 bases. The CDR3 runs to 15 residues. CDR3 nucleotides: TGTGCCAGTAGTGCGCAAGGGGGCTTGGGAAACACCATATATTTT. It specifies CASSAQGGLGNTIYF.

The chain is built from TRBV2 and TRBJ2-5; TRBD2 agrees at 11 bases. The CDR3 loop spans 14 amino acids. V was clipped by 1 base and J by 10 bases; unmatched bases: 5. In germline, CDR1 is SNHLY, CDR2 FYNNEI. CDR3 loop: CASSEVPSGGSQYF. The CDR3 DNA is TGTGCCAGCAGTGAAGTGCCTAGCGGGGGGAGCCAGTACTTC.

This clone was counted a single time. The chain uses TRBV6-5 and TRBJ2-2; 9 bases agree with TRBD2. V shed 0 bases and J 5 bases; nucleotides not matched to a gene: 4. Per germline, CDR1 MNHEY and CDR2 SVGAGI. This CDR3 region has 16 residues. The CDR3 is CASSYSRRGGTGELFF. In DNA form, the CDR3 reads TGTGCCAGCAGTTACTCGAGGCGGGGGGGGACCGGGGAGCTGTTTTTT.

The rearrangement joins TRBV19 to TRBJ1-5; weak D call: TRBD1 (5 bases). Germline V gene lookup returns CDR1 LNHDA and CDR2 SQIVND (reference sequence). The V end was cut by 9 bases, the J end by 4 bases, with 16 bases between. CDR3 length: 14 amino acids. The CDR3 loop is CASVTWGDNQPQHF. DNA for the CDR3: TGTGCCAGCGTTACATGGGGGGATAATCAGCCCCAGCATTTT.

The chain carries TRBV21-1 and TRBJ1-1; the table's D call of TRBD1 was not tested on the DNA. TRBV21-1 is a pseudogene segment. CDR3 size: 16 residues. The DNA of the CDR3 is TGTGCCAGCAGCAAAGGCAAACAGGGGGGGAACACTGAAGCTTTCTTT. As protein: CASSKGKQGGNTEAFF.

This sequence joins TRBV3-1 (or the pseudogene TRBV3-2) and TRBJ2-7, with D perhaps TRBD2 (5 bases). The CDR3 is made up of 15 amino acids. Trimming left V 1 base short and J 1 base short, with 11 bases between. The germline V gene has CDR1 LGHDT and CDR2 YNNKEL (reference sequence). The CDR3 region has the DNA TGTGCCAGCAGCCAAGTTAGGAGGTTATCCTACGAGCAGTACTTC. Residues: CASSQVRRLSYEQYF.

The CDR3 DNA reads TGTGCCAGCAGGCACCGGGGGGGAACAGATACGCAGTATTTT. Protein sequence: CASRHRGGTDTQYF. The chain links TRBV3-1 (or the pseudogene TRBV3-2) to TRBJ2-3, with TRBD2 identical over 8 bases. The germline V gene has CDR1 LGHDT and CDR2 YNNKEL (reference sequence). Trimming cost V 6 bases and J 3 bases; bases outside gene matches: 5. This CDR3 spans 14 amino acids.

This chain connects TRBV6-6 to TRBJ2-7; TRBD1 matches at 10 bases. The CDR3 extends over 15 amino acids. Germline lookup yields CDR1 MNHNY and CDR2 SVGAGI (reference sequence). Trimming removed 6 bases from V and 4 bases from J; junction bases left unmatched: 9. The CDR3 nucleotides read TGTGCCAGCAGGATCGACCGGGGACAGGGGTACGAGCAGTACTTC. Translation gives CASRIDRGQGYEQYF.

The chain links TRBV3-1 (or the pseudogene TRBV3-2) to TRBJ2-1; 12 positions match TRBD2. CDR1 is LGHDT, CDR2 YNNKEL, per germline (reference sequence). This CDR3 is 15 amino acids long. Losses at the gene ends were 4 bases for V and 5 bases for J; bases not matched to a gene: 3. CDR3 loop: CASSPRTSGNNEQFF. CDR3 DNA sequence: TGTGCCAGCAGCCCCAGGACTAGCGGGAACAATGAGCAGTTCTTC.

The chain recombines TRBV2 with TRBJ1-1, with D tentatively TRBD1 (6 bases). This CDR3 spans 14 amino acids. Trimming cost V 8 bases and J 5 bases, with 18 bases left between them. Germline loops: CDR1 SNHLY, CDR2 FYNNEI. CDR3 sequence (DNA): TGTGCCAGCCGGCTGGGGCAGCAGGGGACTGAAGCTTTCTTT. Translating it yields CASRLGQQGTEAFF.

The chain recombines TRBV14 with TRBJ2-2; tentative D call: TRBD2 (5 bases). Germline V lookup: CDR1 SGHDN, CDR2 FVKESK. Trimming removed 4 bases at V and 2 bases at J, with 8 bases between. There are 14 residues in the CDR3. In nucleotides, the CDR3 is TGTGCCAGCAGCCCTGGACTCAACACCGGGGAGCTGTTTTTT. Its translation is CASSPGLNTGELFF.

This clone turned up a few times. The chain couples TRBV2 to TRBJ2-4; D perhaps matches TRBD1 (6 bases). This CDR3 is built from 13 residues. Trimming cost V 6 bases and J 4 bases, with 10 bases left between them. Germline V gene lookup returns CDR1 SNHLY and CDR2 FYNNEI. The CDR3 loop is CASSLDRKNIQYF. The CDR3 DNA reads TGTGCCAGCAGCTTGGACAGAAAAAACATTCAGTACTTC.